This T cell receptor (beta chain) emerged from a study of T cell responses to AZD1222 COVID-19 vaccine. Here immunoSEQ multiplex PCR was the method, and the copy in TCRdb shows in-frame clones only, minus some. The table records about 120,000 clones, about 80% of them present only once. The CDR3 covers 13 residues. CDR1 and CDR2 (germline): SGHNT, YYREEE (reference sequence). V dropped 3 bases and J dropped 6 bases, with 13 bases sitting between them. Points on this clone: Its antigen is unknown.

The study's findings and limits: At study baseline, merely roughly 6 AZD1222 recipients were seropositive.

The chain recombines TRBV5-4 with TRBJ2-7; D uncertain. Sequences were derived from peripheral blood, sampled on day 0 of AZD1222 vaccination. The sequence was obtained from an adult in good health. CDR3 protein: CASSSLGIGEQYF. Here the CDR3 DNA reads TGTGCCAGCAGCTCGTTAGGTATCGGCGAGCAGTACTTC.